This T cell receptor (beta chain) was observed in a study of blood T cell repertoires in COVID-19. In its sample, this clone was seen once. TCRdb's copy holds only in-frame clones and misses some; the assay was immunoSEQ multiplex PCR. The sample holds approximately 200,000 clones, 84% seen once. V trimming: 3 bases; J trimming: 3 bases; junction bases outside the gene matches: 6. The CDR3 is made up of 15 amino acids. CDR1 is SGHKS and CDR2 is YYEKEE in the germline V gene (reference sequence). The study recruited people aged 18 to 89 years across more than 20 US areas. The chain joins TRBV5-5 to TRBJ2-1; TRBD1 agrees at 7 bases. The material sequenced was PBMCs or T cells enriched from blood (not recorded which). This TCR derives from a man aged 55-75 years who had recovered from COVID-19. The CDR3 protein is CASSSSGGLYNEQFF. CDR3 coding DNA: TGTGCCAGCAGCTCGTCAGGGGGTCTCTACAATGAGCAGTTCTTC.